The entry below describes one TCR beta chain. Using immunoSEQ multiplex PCR, the repertoire was profiled, and TCRdb retains in-frame clones only, with some absent. The table lists some 100,000 clones, approximately 87% of them singletons. The data derive from a study of blood T cell repertoires in COVID-19. On the study more broadly: The origin of the acute and convalescent COVID-19 samples was the United States, Italy and Spain. The analysed material was cDNA or gDNA that came from T cells, B-cell-depleted T cells, or PBMCs.

CDR3 length: 15 residues. In germline, CDR1 is SGHNT, CDR2 YENEEA. J was trimmed by 0 bases and V by 5 bases; bases with no gene match: 5. The sample was peripheral blood. The V and J genes are TRBV11-3 and TRBJ2-7; 9 bases are shared with TRBD1. This clonotype was obtained from a woman aged 25 to 39 with acute or convalescent COVID-19. CDR3 sequence: CASSPGTGISYEQYF. For the CDR3, the DNA is TGTGCCAGCAGCCCAGGGACAGGGATCTCCTACGAGCAGTACTTC.